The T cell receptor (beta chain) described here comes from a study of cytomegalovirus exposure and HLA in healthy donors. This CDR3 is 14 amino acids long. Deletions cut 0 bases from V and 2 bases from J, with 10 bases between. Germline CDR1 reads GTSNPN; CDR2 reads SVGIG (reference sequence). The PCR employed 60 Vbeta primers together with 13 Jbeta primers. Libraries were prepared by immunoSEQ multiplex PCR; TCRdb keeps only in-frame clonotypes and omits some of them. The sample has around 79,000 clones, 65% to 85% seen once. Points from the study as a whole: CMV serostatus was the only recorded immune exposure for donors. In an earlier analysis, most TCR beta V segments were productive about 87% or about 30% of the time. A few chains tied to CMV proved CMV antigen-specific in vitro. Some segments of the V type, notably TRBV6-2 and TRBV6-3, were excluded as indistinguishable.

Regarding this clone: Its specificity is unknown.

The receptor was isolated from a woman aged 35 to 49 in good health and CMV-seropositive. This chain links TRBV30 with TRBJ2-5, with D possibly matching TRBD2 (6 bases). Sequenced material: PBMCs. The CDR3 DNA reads TGTGCCTGGAGTGTATGGCGGGATCAAGAGACCCAGTACTTC. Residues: CAWSVWRDQETQYF. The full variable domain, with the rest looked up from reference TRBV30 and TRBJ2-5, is SQTIHQWPATLVQPVGSPLSLECTVEGTSNPNLYWYRQAAGRGLQLLFYSVGIGQISSEVPQNLSASRPQDRQFILSSKKLLLSDSGFYLCAWSVWRDQETQYFGPGTRLLVL.